The source of this T cell receptor (beta chain) is a study of beta chain features in type 1 diabetes. Study summary: Healthy donors and patients showed comparable age, gender and cell yields. Whole-study findings and limits: Overrepresentation of cells with high TCR expression could result from cDNA sequencing.

Expressed TCRB transcripts were sequenced because the entire RNA isolate underwent reverse transcription. Generated by immunoSEQ multiplex PCR, the TCRdb table keeps only in-frame clones and is missing some. The data show around 13,000 clones, 46% seen once. Trimming stripped 4 bases from V and 5 bases from J, with 9 bases between. In germline, CDR1 is SGDLS, CDR2 YYNGEE. This CDR3 spans 12 amino acids. This clone was seen only once. Antigen unknown. The sample was stem cell memory CD4+ T cells from blood. This clonotype originated in a man aged 18 to 30 in good health. The chain is built from TRBV9 and TRBJ1-2; D not certain. This CDR3 reads CASSTRLYGYTF. The CDR3 DNA follows: TGTGCCAGCAGCACTCGATTATATGGCTACACCTTC.